The 27 T cell receptor beta chains in this list originate from one sample, sequenced in a study of T-cell memory formation after mild COVID-19. TCRdb reprocessed the 5' RACE reads via MiXCR and lists one record per CDR3 protein. The data contain about 320,000 distinct CDR3 sequences, more than 13% of them singletons. Sequencing input: PBMCs or a T cell subset sorted from them (not recorded which). The source of these receptors is a young man who had mild COVID-19 (a few samples of this study predate the infection). Cell type and time point are not known.

V gene TRBV19 combines with J gene TRBJ2-7, with D possibly being TRBD1 (5 bases). The CDR3 extends over 15 amino acids. Trimming cost V 3 bases and J 0 bases, with 12 bases left between them. The germline CDR1 and CDR2 sequences are LNHDA and SQIVND (reference sequence). The CDR3 region has the DNA TGTGCCAGTAGTATCCTCAAGGGGCCCTCCTACGAGCAGTACTTC. It yields the protein CASSILKGPSYEQYF.

This clonotype was counted many times. This sequence joins TRBV20-1 and TRBJ1-1; possible D gene TRBD1, 5 bases. Germline CDR1 is DFQATT and CDR2 is SNEGSKA (reference sequence). CDR3 length: 14 amino acids. The CDR3 DNA reads as TGCAGGATAGCCGGGGCCCACGCGGGCACTGAAGCTTTCTTT. Residues: CRIAGAHAGTEAFF.

This clonotype was observed a handful of times. This sequence joins TRBV20-1 and TRBJ1-1; 10 nucleotides line up with TRBD1. With 5 bases clipped from V and 1 base from J, the junction kept 4 bases outside the gene matches. Per the germline V gene, CDR1 is DFQATT and CDR2 is SNEGSKA (reference sequence). CDR3 length equals 14 residues. CDR3 in DNA: TGCAGTGCTCCGCGGACAGGGGGGAACACTGAAGCTTTCTTT. It codes for CSAPRTGGNTEAFF.

The chain joins TRBV20-1 to TRBJ2-7; 9 bases fit TRBD1. CDR3 length: 16 residues. Looked up from germline, CDR1 is DFQATT and CDR2 is SNEGSKA (reference sequence). V lost 3 bases to trimming and J lost 4 bases; unmatched junction nucleotides: 13. The CDR3 DNA reads as TGCAGTGCTAGCTTACATCCGGGACAGGGTTCTTACGAGCAGTACGTC. It is translated as CSASLHPGQGSYEQYV.

This chain links TRBV19 with TRBJ2-1, with 10 bases identical to TRBD2. V lost 4 bases and J lost 6; bases outside the gene matches: 6. The CDR3 sequence is 15 residues long. The V gene's germline CDR1 is LNHDA and CDR2 SQIVND (reference sequence). CDR3 sequence (DNA): TGTGCCAGTAGTAACAAAGCGGGGGGGCCCAATGAGCAGTTCTTC. Encoded protein: CASSNKAGGPNEQFF.

This clonotype was observed many times. This rearrangement joins TRBV19 to TRBJ1-2, with unresolved D. The CDR3 is 13 amino acids. Looked up from germline, CDR1 is LNHDA and CDR2 is SQIVND (reference sequence). V shed 7 bases and J shed 3 bases, with 12 bases lying between them. For the CDR3, the DNA is TGTGCCAGTACCCCAGACGAATACTATGGCTACACCTTC. As protein: CASTPDEYYGYTF.

This clonotype was detected a few times. The chain has TRBV10-3 and TRBJ1-2; maybe TRBD1 (6 bases). Per germline, CDR1 ENHRY and CDR2 SYGVKD. With 8 bases removed from V and 8 bases from J, the gap between germline ends came to 12 bases. The CDR3 covers 11 residues. Here the CDR3 reads CAILGQTGYTF. The CDR3 nucleotides read TGTGCCATCCTTGGACAGACCGGCTACACCTTC.

This clonotype was recorded a few times. This chain connects TRBV9 to TRBJ1-4; 7 bases align to TRBD1. J lost 6 bases, V lost 3 bases, and 5 bases had no gene match. The CDR3 is made up of 14 amino acids. From germline, CDR1 is SGDLS and CDR2 YYNGEE. The CDR3 is CASSEPGTDEKLFF. For the CDR3, the DNA is TGTGCCAGCAGCGAACCAGGGACAGATGAAAAACTGTTTTTT.

The chain employs TRBV6-1 and TRBJ2-1, with 7 bases aligning to TRBD2. The CDR3 runs to 16 residues. Germline CDR1 and CDR2: MNHNS and SASEGT. The V and J ends lost 4 bases and 7 bases, in that order; junction bases with no gene match: 13. CDR3 bases: TGTGCCAGCAGTGTGACTTCTAGCGGCCTTGGAAATGAGCAGTTCTTC. Amino acids: CASSVTSSGLGNEQFF.

This clonotype was counted at least ten times. The chain combines TRBV4-3 with TRBJ2-1; tentatively, D is TRBD1 (6 bases). CDR1 and CDR2 (germline): LGHNA, YSLEER. The CDR3 sequence is 16 residues long. V lost 4 bases to trimming and J lost 2 bases, with 15 bases between them. CDR3 in DNA: TGCGCCAGCAGCCTAGACGGGACAAGACCCTACAATGAGCAGTTCTTC. As protein: CASSLDGTRPYNEQFF.

This clonotype has just a few counts. This chain joins TRBV7-3 and TRBJ2-3; D remains ambiguous. Germline V gene data show CDR1 as SGHTA and CDR2 as FQGTGA. CDR3 length: 15 amino acids. V lost 1 base, J lost 2 bases, and 10 bases lay in between. The CDR3 region is CASSLSLGITDTQYF. CDR3 nucleotide sequence: TGTGCCAGCAGCTTAAGCCTGGGAATCACAGATACGCAGTATTTT.

V and J are TRBV19 and TRBJ1-1; tentative D call: TRBD1 (5 bases). CDR1 LNHDA and CDR2 SQIVND come from the germline V gene (reference sequence). This CDR3 spans 14 amino acids. Trimming removed 6 bases at V and 4 bases at J, with 15 bases between. Written as DNA, the CDR3 is TGTGCCAGTAGCCCAGGGTACGTTGGCACTGAAGCTTTCTTT. Translated, it gives CASSPGYVGTEAFF.

A few counts support this clonotype. The genes are TRBV27 and TRBJ2-1; TRBD2 aligns across 8 bases. V was pared by 5 bases and J by 8 bases, with 14 bases of the junction left unmatched. From germline, CDR1 is MNHEY and CDR2 SMNVEV (reference sequence). The CDR3 covers 16 residues. In nucleotides, the CDR3 is TGTGCCAGCAGTAAACCCGGGACTAGAAAGATTTATGAGCAGTTCTTC. This translates into CASSKPGTRKIYEQFF.

The chain recombines TRBV4-3 with TRBJ1-2; D is unclear. Between the trimmed V and J ends, which lost 0 bases and 2 bases, there was a span of 10 bases. Looked up from germline, CDR1 is LGHNA and CDR2 is YSLEER. The CDR3 consists of 15 residues. Written as DNA, the CDR3 is TGCGCCAGCAGCCAAGATCCGCCAGACAACTATGGCTACACCTTC. It yields the protein CASSQDPPDNYGYTF.

Written as DNA, the CDR3 is TGTGCCAGCAGCGTAGTGGCGGAGAACACAGATACGCAGTATTTT. It codes for CASSVVAENTDTQYF. The chain is built from TRBV9 and TRBJ2-3, with D unclear. Trimming took off 0 bases at V and 2 bases at J, with 10 bases between the two ends. The CDR3 is made up of 15 amino acids. Germline-derived CDR1 and CDR2 are SGDLS and YYNGEE.

The V gene is TRBV28, the J gene TRBJ2-2, with D possibly TRBD2 on 5 matching bases. The ends were cut back, 3 bases at V and 2 bases at J, with 10 bases in the middle. The CDR3 consists of 15 residues. Germline-derived CDR1 and CDR2 are MDHEN and SYDVKM. This chain's CDR3 is CASSFPGLNTGELFF. CDR3 bases: TGTGCCAGCAGTTTCCCCGGACTCAACACCGGGGAGCTGTTTTTT.

This clonotype was counted between two and nine times. The V gene is TRBV12-3 or TRBV12-4, the J gene TRBJ1-2; possibly TRBD1 for D (5 bases). With 4 bases removed from V and 5 bases from J, the gap between germline ends came to 11 bases. This CDR3 has 13 residues. The CDR3 coding sequence is TGTGCCAGCAGTTCTCCGACAGCGTATGGCTACACCTTC. The encoded protein is CASSSPTAYGYTF.

The genes are TRBV5-1 and TRBJ2-1; no clear D gene. Trimming pared 4 bases from V and 4 bases from J, leaving 18 bases between. The V gene's germline CDR1 is SGHRS and CDR2 YFSETQ. The CDR3 has 16 amino acids. The CDR3 sequence is CASSHSLSDLYNEQFF. DNA for the CDR3: TGCGCCAGCAGCCATAGTTTGTCAGACCTTTACAATGAGCAGTTCTTC.

This clonotype was observed many times. V usage is TRBV7-2 and J usage is TRBJ2-1; D may be TRBD1 or TRBD2 (5 bases each). The CDR3 loop spans 17 amino acids. Germline V lookup: CDR1 SGHTA, CDR2 FQGNSA. V was shortened by 4 bases and J by 2 bases, with 18 bases between the two germline ends. This CDR3 reads CASSSLGVGVAYNEQFF. The CDR3 region has the DNA TGTGCCAGCAGCTCCCTGGGGGTCGGGGTAGCCTACAATGAGCAGTTCTTC.

This clonotype was counted a few times. V usage is TRBV5-1 and J usage is TRBJ1-1; unclear D gene. V was cut by 2 bases and J by 8 bases, with 22 bases left in between. Germline V gene sequence: CDR1 SGHRS, CDR2 YFSETQ. This CDR3 contains 16 residues. The DNA of the CDR3 is TGCGCCAGCAGCTTTCCTAAGAATGGACGCCCAACCGAAGCTTTCTTT. It translates to CASSFPKNGRPTEAFF.

The V gene is TRBV20-1, the J gene TRBJ2-7; the D gene could be TRBD1 or TRBD2 (5 bases each). The CDR3 contains 13 residues. Germline V gene data show CDR1 as DFQATT and CDR2 as SNEGSKA (reference sequence). V was pared by 6 bases and J by 2 bases, with 14 bases between. CDR3 sequence (DNA): TGCAGTGCCCACCTCCGGGGCACCTACGAGCAGTACGTC. Its protein product is CSAHLRGTYEQYV.

The V gene is TRBV20-1, the J gene TRBJ2-7; D perhaps matches TRBD2 (6 bases). The CDR3 has 16 residues. V was cut by 1 base and J by 4 bases, with 20 bases left in between. Looked up from germline, CDR1 is DFQATT and CDR2 is SNEGSKA (reference sequence). Written as DNA, the CDR3 is TGCAGTGCTAGAGGAGTCGTTACGGGGGTCGTTTACGAGCAGTACTTC. Translated, it gives CSARGVVTGVVYEQYF.

This clonotype has a handful of counts. The V gene is TRBV9, the J gene TRBJ1-1; no reliable D call. CDR1 and CDR2 from the germline V gene are SGDLS and YYNGEE. With 0 bases removed from V and 0 bases from J, the gap between germline ends came to 18 bases. The CDR3 has 18 amino acids. CDR3 nucleotide sequence: TGTGCCAGCAGCGTAGACCCCTGGACGGGAGACTTGAACACTGAAGCTTTCTTT. It translates to CASSVDPWTGDLNTEAFF.

The rearrangement uses TRBV12-3 or TRBV12-4 and TRBJ1-2; 10 bases are shared with TRBD1. Losses at the gene ends were 0 bases for V and 7 bases for J; bases not matched to a gene: 5. The CDR3 is 15 residues long. The CDR3 DNA follows: TGTGCCAGCAGTTTAGCTATTAGGGACAGGGGTGGCTACACCTTC. Translation gives CASSLAIRDRGGYTF.

The chain links TRBV12-3 or TRBV12-4 to TRBJ1-4; D is undetermined. This CDR3 spans 14 amino acids. V dropped 1 base and J dropped 5 bases, with 8 bases sitting between them. Here the CDR3 reads CASSLGTANEKLFF. CDR3 DNA sequence: TGTGCCAGCAGTTTAGGCACAGCAAATGAAAAACTGTTTTTT.

The rearrangement joins TRBV7-9 to TRBJ2-5; 7 bases fit TRBD1. After removal of 4 bases from V and 5 bases from J, the junction contained 13 bases not matched to a gene. Germline CDR1 and CDR2: SEHNR and FQNEAQ (reference sequence). The CDR3 loop spans 16 amino acids. CDR3 coding DNA: TGTGCCAGCAGCTCCACGGTTAGGGGGCAGGGGGAGACCCAGTACTTC. The encoded protein is CASSSTVRGQGETQYF.

The table lists this clonotype with a few counts. CDR3 region: CASSNRNQPQHF. In DNA form, the CDR3 reads TGTGCCAGCTCTAACAGAAATCAGCCCCAGCATTTT. The chain links TRBV7-9 to TRBJ1-5; the D is unclear. Trimming left V 8 bases short and J 4 bases short, with 9 bases between. The CDR3 consists of 12 residues. Germline values: CDR1 SEHNR, CDR2 FQNEAQ (reference sequence).